These 7 T cell receptor beta chains were sequenced from one sample in a study of shared clonotypes between healthy human individuals. This table comes from immunoSEQ multiplex PCR, and its TCRdb copy is limited to in-frame clones, with some not included. The sample yields over a million clones, roughly 75% seen once. The material sequenced was memory CD4+ T cells sorted from blood. Noted subset: CD45RA-negative fraction. These receptors came from a young man in good health.

To note about this clone: The sample holds other DNA sequences that translate to the same CDR3. The J gene is TRBJ2-2, the V gene TRBV2; 11 nucleotides match TRBD2. The germline V gene encodes CDR1 SNHLY and CDR2 FYNNEI. The CDR3 sequence is 15 residues long. The J segment lost 1 base and the V segment lost 8 bases, leaving 3 bases of the junction unmatched. In DNA form, the CDR3 reads TGTGCCAGCCGAACTAGCGGGGGGAACACCGGGGAGCTGTTTTTT. Amino acids: CASRTSGGNTGELFF.

The CDR3 nucleotides are TGCGCCAGCAGCACCCAGGGGCAAGAGACCCAGTACTTC. Translating it yields CASSTQGQETQYF. The chain links TRBV5-1 to TRBJ2-5, with D possibly matching TRBD1 (6 bases). The CDR3 length is 13 residues. Germline V gene data show CDR1 as SGHRS and CDR2 as YFSETQ. V lost 4 bases and J lost 2, with 9 bases in between.

The J gene is TRBJ1-5, the V gene TRBV5-6; 10 nucleotides match TRBD1. This CDR3 comprises 18 residues. Unmatched junction bases numbered 12, after V lost 6 bases and J lost 0 bases. CDR1 and CDR2 (germline): SGHDT, YYEEEE. DNA of the CDR3: TGTGCCAGCACGCGGACAGGGGGTCTTCTCAATAGCAATCAGCCCCAGCATTTT. It specifies CASTRTGGLLNSNQPQHF.

This clone occurred a few times. The chain carries TRBV6-1 and TRBJ1-1; 8 nucleotides align to TRBD1. The germline V gene encodes CDR1 MNHNS and CDR2 SASEGT. This CDR3 has 14 amino acids. V was clipped by 7 bases and J by 2 bases; unmatched bases: 6. CDR3 coding DNA: TGTGCCAGCATCTCGCCAGGGGGCAACACTGAAGCTTTCTTT. It specifies CASISPGGNTEAFF.

This chain joins TRBV11-2 and TRBJ2-7, with D uncertain. The germline CDR1 and CDR2 sequences are SGHAT and FQNNGV. The CDR3 length is 12 residues. Trimming took off 0 bases at V and 6 bases at J, with 6 bases between the two ends. The chain's CDR3 is CASSLDRLEQYF. The CDR3 DNA sequence: TGTGCCAGCAGCTTAGATCGTCTCGAGCAGTACTTC.

This chain joins TRBV7-9 and TRBJ1-2; TRBD1 matches at 9 bases. Germline CDR1 and CDR2: SEHNR and FQNEAQ (reference sequence). Unmatched junction bases numbered 8, after V lost 0 bases and J lost 6 bases. There are 16 residues in the CDR3. CDR3 residues: CASSLARGDRVHGYTF. DNA for the CDR3: TGTGCCAGCAGCTTAGCGCGCGGGGACAGGGTGCATGGCTACACCTTC.

This clone was found once. This chain uses TRBV25-1 with TRBJ2-3; 7 bases align to TRBD2. The CDR3 loop spans 16 amino acids. J gave up 1 base and V 4 bases, and 8 bases lay outside the gene matches. Germline CDR1 reads MGHDK; CDR2 reads SYGVNS. CDR3 amino acids: CASSGSGAGGTDTQYF. The CDR3 bases are TGTGCCAGCAGTGGGTCCGGGGCGGGAGGCACAGATACGCAGTATTTT.